A selection of T cell receptor beta chains follows, all from one sample in a study of blood T cell repertoires in COVID-19. Using immunoSEQ multiplex PCR, the repertoire was profiled, and TCRdb retains in-frame clones only, with some absent. The data contain roughly 330,000 clones, more than 75% of them singletons. The sequenced sample was peripheral blood. These receptors came from a woman aged 50 to 60 with acute or convalescent COVID-19. Each CDR3 is given with its conserved first and last residue. A D gene is named only where the DNA matches it firmly. Size is stated for part of the rows, as once, few or many counts, or as a class when the clone is expanded.

j_call v_call clone_size d_call cdr3_nt cdr3_aa
TRBJ2-1 TRBV6-5 few TRBD2 TGTGCCAGCAGTTACGGCCAGCGGGAGTGGGATGAGCAGTTCTTC CASSYGQREWDEQFF
TRBJ2-2 TRBV5-1 . TRBD1 TGCGCCAGCAGCTTGCGCCCAGGACAGGGGGTGAACACCGGGGAGCTGTTTTTT CASSLRPGQGVNTGELFF
TRBJ2-2 TRBV19 . . TGTGCCAGTAGTATTGAGTCAGGGAACACCGGGGAGCTGTTTTTT CASSIESGNTGELFF
TRBJ1-1 TRBV7-8 . . TGTGCCAGCAGCTACCGGTCGAACACTGAAGCTTTCTTT CASSYRSNTEAFF
TRBJ2-2 TRBV9 . TRBD2 TGTGCCAGCAGCGTACAAGCGGGAGGGTACACCGGGGAGCTGTTTTTT CASSVQAGGYTGELFF
TRBJ2-1 TRBV18 . TRBD1 TGTGCCAGCTCACCCGGGACAGGGGGCTGGAATGAGCAGTTCTTC CASSPGTGGWNEQFF
TRBJ2-5 TRBV2 once . TGTGCCAGCAGTGAAGCGGCAGGGGTGGAGACCCAGTACTTC CASSEAAGVETQYF
TRBJ2-3 TRBV5-1 . . TGCGCCAGCAGCTTGGAAACGGGAACAGATACGCAGTATTTT CASSLETGTDTQYF
TRBJ1-2 TRBV29-1 few . TGCAGCGTGCCCTTAACAGGGTCTGGCTACACCTTC CSVPLTGSGYTF
TRBJ1-5 TRBV7-9 . . TGTGCCAGCAGCGTCTCGGGGATTCAGCCCCAGCATTTT CASSVSGIQPQHF
TRBJ1-1 TRBV2 few TRBD1 TGTGCCACCATTCCACCATCAGGGGGCAGGGAAGCTTTCTTT CATIPPSGGREAFF
TRBJ2-1 TRBV7-3 . . TGTGCCAGCAGCTCGCCGAGCGGTGGGGCCTACAATGAGCAGTTCTTC CASSSPSGGAYNEQFF
TRBJ2-7 TRBV27 . TRBD2 TGTGCCAGCAGTCCCCTAGCGGGAGGGCGCGAGCAGTACTTC CASSPLAGGREQYF
TRBJ2-2 TRBV24-1 . TRBD1 TGTGCCACCAGTGACGCCGGACAGGGTGACACCGGGGAGCTGTTTTTT CATSDAGQGDTGELFF
TRBJ1-2 TRBV27 . . TGTGCCAGCAGTTTAACAGGCTTTAACTATGGCTACACCTTC CASSLTGFNYGYTF
TRBJ2-3 TRBV7-9 . TRBD2 TGTGCCAGCAGCACTAGCGGGAGATTTACGCAGTATTTT CASSTSGRFTQYF
TRBJ2-1 TRBV5-6 once TRBD2 TGTGCCAGCAGCTGGAGCGGGAGCTCCTACAATGAGCAGTTCTTC CASSWSGSSYNEQFF
TRBJ1-1 TRBV14 . . TGTGCCAGCAGCCAAGTAGCAGAGCAAGCTTTCTTT CASSQVAEQAFF